The 8 T cell receptor beta chains given below trace back to one sample, sequenced in a study of T cell changes during pregnancy in multiple sclerosis. Profiling relied on immunoSEQ multiplex PCR, and the TCRdb table lists in-frame clones only, not all of them. The profile shows 100,000 or so clones, around 94% of them singletons. The sequences come from peripheral blood, collected in the second trimester of pregnancy. These receptors originate from a female donor with multiple sclerosis, enrolled in a pregnancy study.

CDR3 nucleotides: TGTGCCTGGAGTCGAGGGAACAGGGGACCTAGCAATCAGCCCCAGCATTTT. Translated: CAWSRGNRGPSNQPQHF. The V call is TRBV30, the J call TRBJ1-5; the match to TRBD1 covers 7 bases. Germline CDR1 and CDR2: GTSNPN and SVGIG (reference sequence). This CDR3 has 17 amino acids. The V gene end was trimmed by 2 bases and the J gene end by 0 bases; junction bases not matched to a gene: 10.

The chain combines TRBV27 with TRBJ2-2, with D possibly being TRBD1 (7 bases). In germline, CDR1 is MNHEY, CDR2 SMNVEV (reference sequence). Trimming left V 2 bases short and J 7 bases short, with 17 bases between. This CDR3 has 16 residues. The DNA for the CDR3 is TGTGCCAGCAGTTTACCCAGGGGGGCGGTGGGCGGGGAGCTGTTTTTT. Translated: CASSLPRGAVGGELFF.

V and J are TRBV28 and TRBJ2-3; perhaps TRBD2 as D (6 bases). The CDR3 runs to 15 residues. Germline-derived CDR1 and CDR2 are MDHEN and SYDVKM. Deletions cut 3 bases from V and 3 bases from J, with 13 bases between. The CDR3 DNA reads as TGTGCCAGCAGTTTTTCCCGGAGGGGAACAGATACGCAGTATTTT. Amino acids: CASSFSRRGTDTQYF.

The V and J genes are TRBV5-1 and TRBJ1-1; tentative D call: TRBD1 (6 bases). V was pared by 0 bases and J by 5 bases, with 14 bases between. Germline CDR1 and CDR2: SGHRS and YFSETQ. The CDR3 runs to 15 residues. In DNA, the CDR3 is TGCGCCAGCAGCTTGGAAGGGCAGGGGTGGACTGAAGCTTTCTTT. Residues: CASSLEGQGWTEAFF.

The gene calls are TRBV29-1 and TRBJ1-3, with 12 nucleotides matching TRBD1. The CDR3 sequence is 15 residues long. Trimming removed 4 bases from V and 4 bases from J; junction bases left unmatched: 5. Germline V gives CDR1 SQVTM, CDR2 ANQGSEA. This chain's CDR3 is CSVGGQGASGNTIYF. In DNA form, the CDR3 reads TGCAGCGTTGGGGGACAGGGGGCTTCGGGAAACACCATATATTTT.

This clone was seen once. The rearrangement uses TRBV6-5 and TRBJ2-7; a possible D gene is TRBD1 (5 bases). CDR3 size: 13 residues. The V end was cut by 6 bases, the J end by 0 bases, with 9 bases between. From germline, CDR1 is MNHEY and CDR2 SVGAGI. CDR3 sequence: CASSRRGSYEQYF. The DNA for the CDR3 is TGTGCCAGCAGCAGAAGGGGCTCCTACGAGCAGTACTTC.

The rearrangement uses TRBV5-8 and TRBJ1-5; tentative D call: TRBD1 (5 bases). The V end lost 0 bases, the J end lost 4 bases, and 14 bases lay between the germline ends. The CDR3 runs 16 residues. Germline V CDR1 and CDR2: SGHTS, YDEGEE. CDR3 in amino acids: CASSLVLQARNQPQHF. For the CDR3, the DNA is TGTGCCAGCAGCTTGGTCTTACAGGCTCGAAATCAGCCCCAGCATTTT.

V is TRBV5-4 and J is TRBJ2-1, with 9 bases matching TRBD1. Per the germline V gene, CDR1 is SGHNT and CDR2 is YYREEE (reference sequence). The CDR3 sequence is 17 residues long. Trimming cost V 4 bases and J 4 bases; bases outside gene matches: 12. CDR3 protein: CASSRASGTGIYNEQFF. CDR3 DNA sequence: TGTGCCAGCAGCCGTGCCAGCGGGACAGGGATTTACAATGAGCAGTTCTTC.